The clone carrying this T cell receptor (beta chain) was seen many times. This record belongs to a study of response to subunit inactivated influenza vaccine. TCRdb fed the RT-PCR reads into MiXCR, producing one record per CDR3 protein. The sample records over 400,000 distinct CDR3 sequences, roughly 9.8% being singletons. The sample consisted of PBMCs from blood, taken 40 to 50 days after vaccination. This receptor was identified in a man over 45 who received an inactivated influenza vaccine.

The CDR3: CASSLGPTGQGRYGYTF. The CDR3 bases are TGTGCCAGCAGTTTAGGCCCTACTGGACAGGGCCGATATGGCTACACCTTC. The V gene is TRBV12-3 or TRBV12-4, the J gene TRBJ1-2; 8 positions match TRBD1. The V and J ends lost 1 base and 5 bases, in that order; junction bases with no gene match: 12. The CDR3 has 17 amino acids.